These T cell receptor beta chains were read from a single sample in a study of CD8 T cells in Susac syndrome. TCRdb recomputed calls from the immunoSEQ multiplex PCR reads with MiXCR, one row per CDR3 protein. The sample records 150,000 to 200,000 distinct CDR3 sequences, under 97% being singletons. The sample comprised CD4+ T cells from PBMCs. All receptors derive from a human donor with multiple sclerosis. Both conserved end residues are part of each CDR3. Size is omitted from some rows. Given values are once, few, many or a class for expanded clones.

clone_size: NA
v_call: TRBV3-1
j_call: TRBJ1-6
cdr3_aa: CASSQGRQGGAVNNSPLHF

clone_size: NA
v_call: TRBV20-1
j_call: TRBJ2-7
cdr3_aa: CSAPRDRTYEQYF

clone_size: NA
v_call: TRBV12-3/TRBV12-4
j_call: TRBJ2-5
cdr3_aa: CASSSSTSGGIETQYF

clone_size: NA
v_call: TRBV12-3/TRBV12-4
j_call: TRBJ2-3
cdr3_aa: CASSLGGTQYF

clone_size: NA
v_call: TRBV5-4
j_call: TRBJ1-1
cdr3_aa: CASSSPTPGTGALSFF

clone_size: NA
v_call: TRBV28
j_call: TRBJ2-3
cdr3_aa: CASSDSGGVSTDTQYF

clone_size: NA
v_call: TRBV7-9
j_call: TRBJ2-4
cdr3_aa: CASSLVMVEAKNIQYF

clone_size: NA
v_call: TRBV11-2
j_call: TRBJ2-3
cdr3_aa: CASSLVGGKSTDTQYF

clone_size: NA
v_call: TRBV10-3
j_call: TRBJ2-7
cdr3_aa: CAIRPGLAGEEQYF

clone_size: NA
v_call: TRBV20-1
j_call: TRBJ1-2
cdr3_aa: CSARDLGRNYGYTF

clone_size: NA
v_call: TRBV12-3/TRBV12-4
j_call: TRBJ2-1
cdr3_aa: CASIKSGVVYNEQFF

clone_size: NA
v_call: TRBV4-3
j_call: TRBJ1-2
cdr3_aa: CASSQDWQGSYGYTF

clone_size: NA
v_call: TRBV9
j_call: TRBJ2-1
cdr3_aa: CASSASGTSGSEQFF

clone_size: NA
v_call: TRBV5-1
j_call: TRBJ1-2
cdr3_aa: CASSYRTANYGYTF

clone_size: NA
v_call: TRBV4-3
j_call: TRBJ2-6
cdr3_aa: CASSQTNGVGANVLTF

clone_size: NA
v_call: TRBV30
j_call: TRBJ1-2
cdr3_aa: CAWTQGAGYTF

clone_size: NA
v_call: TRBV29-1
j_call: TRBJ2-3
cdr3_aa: CSVAVAGTTDTQYF

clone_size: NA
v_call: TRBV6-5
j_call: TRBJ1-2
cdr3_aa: CASNTGANYGYTF

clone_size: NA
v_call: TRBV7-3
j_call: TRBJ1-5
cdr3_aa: CASSLTGDQPQHF

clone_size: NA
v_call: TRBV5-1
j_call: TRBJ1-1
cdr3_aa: CASSFADHYTEAFF

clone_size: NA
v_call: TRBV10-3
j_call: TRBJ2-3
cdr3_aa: CAIRTSGGLDTQYF

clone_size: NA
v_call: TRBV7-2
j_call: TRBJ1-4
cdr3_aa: CASSLSVINEKLFF

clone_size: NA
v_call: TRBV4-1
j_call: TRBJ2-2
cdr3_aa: CASSPGQGASTGELFF

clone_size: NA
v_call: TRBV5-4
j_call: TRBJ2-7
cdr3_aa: CASSFGTDSDEQYF

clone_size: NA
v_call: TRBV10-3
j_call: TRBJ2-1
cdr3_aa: CAISYQNEQFF

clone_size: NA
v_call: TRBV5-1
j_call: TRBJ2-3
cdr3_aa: CASSLGRDGGTDTQYF

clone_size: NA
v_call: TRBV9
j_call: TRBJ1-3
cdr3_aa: CASSSRQGFSGNTIYF

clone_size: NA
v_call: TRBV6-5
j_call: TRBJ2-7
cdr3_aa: CASRGRGYEQYF

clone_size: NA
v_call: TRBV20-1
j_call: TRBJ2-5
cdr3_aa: CSARGGSAQYF

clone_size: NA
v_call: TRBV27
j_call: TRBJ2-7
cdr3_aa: CASSLHRASEQYF

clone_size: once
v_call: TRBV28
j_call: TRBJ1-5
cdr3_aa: CASSSGAQGNQPQHF

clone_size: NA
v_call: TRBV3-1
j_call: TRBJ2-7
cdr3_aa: CASSQMPGQRGGEQYF

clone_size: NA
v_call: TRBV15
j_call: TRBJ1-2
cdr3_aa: CATSKIDRGLNGYTF

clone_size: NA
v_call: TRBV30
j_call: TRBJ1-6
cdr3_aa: CAWSISGVDSPLHF

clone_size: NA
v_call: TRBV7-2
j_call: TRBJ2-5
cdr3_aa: CASSLQGQGAKETQYF

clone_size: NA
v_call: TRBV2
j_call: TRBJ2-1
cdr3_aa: CASNQDRASYNEQFF

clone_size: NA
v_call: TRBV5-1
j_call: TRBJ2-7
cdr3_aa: CASSLNNYEQYF

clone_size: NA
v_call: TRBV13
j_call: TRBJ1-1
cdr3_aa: CASSLAGPGLGFNTEAFF

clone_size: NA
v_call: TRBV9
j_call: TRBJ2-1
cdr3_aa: CASSLGTSGGFGQFF

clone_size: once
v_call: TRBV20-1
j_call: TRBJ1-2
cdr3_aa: CSAPRGGGPNYGYTF

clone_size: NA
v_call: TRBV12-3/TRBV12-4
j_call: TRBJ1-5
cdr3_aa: CASSQGPNSNQPQHF

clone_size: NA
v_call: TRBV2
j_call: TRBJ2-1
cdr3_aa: CASSAERDNEQFF